These 30 T cell receptor beta chains came from one sample sequenced in a study of regulatory T cells in long-lasting Graves disease. Time point specified: persistent/refractory GD, antithyroid drugs over 5 years with positive TRAb. From PBMCs, RNA was extracted and then used to make the TCR library. Researchers made TCR beta libraries by using iRepertoire HTBI primers and running Arm-PCR on CDR3 regions. One entry per CDR3 protein, called by TCRdb with MiXCR from the multiplex PCR reads. The sample carries about 290,000 distinct CDR3 sequences, 20% to 25% recorded once. This specimen consisted of peripheral blood mononuclear cells (PBMCs), obtained when the disease was refractory, from a patient treated with antithyroid drugs. These TCRs come from a female donor with Graves disease.

This clonotype was detected many times. The V gene is TRBV6-1, the J gene TRBJ2-5, with D maybe TRBD1 (5 bases). There are 14 residues in the CDR3. Trimming left V 3 bases short and J 2 bases short, with 10 bases between. Looked up from germline, CDR1 is MNHNS and CDR2 is SASEGT. DNA of the CDR3: TGTGCCAGCAGTGACGGCAGGGTTCAAGAGACCCAGTACTTC. Translation: CASSDGRVQETQYF.

This clonotype was recorded many times. The chain has TRBV12-3 or TRBV12-4 and TRBJ2-5; perhaps TRBD1 as D (6 bases). V was clipped by 3 bases and J by 10 bases, with 9 bases between them. The CDR3 is made up of 11 amino acids. CDR3 nucleotide sequence: TGTGCCAGCAGTTTTGGGACACACCAGTACTTC. Protein sequence: CASSFGTHQYF.

The J gene is TRBJ2-7, the V gene TRBV7-9; 10 bases align to TRBD1. Trimming took 5 bases from V and 6 from J; bases not matched to a gene: 7. CDR3 length equals 14 residues. From germline, CDR1 is SEHNR and CDR2 FQNEAQ (reference sequence). The CDR3 DNA sequence: TGTGCCAGCAGCCTATCGGACAGGGGGGGCGAGCAGTACTTC. Protein product: CASSLSDRGGEQYF.

This clonotype was recorded at least ten times. The chain recombines TRBV7-2 with TRBJ2-7; 12 positions match TRBD2. Germline V gene data show CDR1 as SGHTA and CDR2 as FQGNSA. The CDR3 has 13 residues. The V gene end was trimmed by 5 bases and the J gene end by 10 bases; junction bases not matched to a gene: 6. CDR3 nucleotide sequence: TGTGCCAGCAGCCCTCTGACTAGCGGGAGACAGTACTTC. It translates to CASSPLTSGRQYF. The complete variable domain, with remaining parts taken from reference TRBV7-2 and TRBJ2-7, reads GAGVSQSPSNKVTEKGKDVELRCDPISGHTALYWYRQSLGQGLEFLIYFQGNSAPDKSGLPSDRFSAERTGGSVSTLTIQRTQQEDSAVYLCASSPLTSGRQYFGPGTRLTVT.

This clonotype was observed at least ten times. The chain recombines TRBV11-2 with TRBJ1-4; D unresolved. The V gene lost 4 bases and the J gene lost 5 bases, with 8 bases spanning the gap. The CDR3 sequence is 13 residues long. CDR1 is SGHAT, CDR2 FQNNGV, per germline. CDR3 residues: CASSSQMNEKLFF. The CDR3 nucleotides read TGTGCCAGCAGCTCCCAGATGAATGAAAAACTGTTTTTT.

This clonotype was detected ten times or more. The CDR3 here is CSASNRGWGGYTF. CDR3 bases: TGCAGTGCTAGCAACAGGGGGTGGGGTGGCTACACCTTC. The chain is built from TRBV20-1 and TRBJ1-2, with 8 bases lining up with TRBD1. Germline loops: CDR1 DFQATT, CDR2 SNEGSKA (reference sequence). CDR3 size: 13 residues. Trimming took 3 bases from V and 7 from J; bases not matched to a gene: 7.

Many counts were recorded for this clonotype. The V and J genes are TRBV19 and TRBJ2-5; D gene uncertain. Germline lookup yields CDR1 LNHDA and CDR2 SQIVND (reference sequence). V shed 9 bases and J shed 1 base, with 12 bases lying between them. The CDR3 loop spans 13 amino acids. The chain's CDR3 is CASSPDGQETQYF. CDR3 nucleotide sequence: TGTGCCAGCAGCCCGGACGGCCAAGAGACCCAGTACTTC.

In this sample, this clonotype turned up many times. V usage is TRBV28 and J usage is TRBJ1-2; D unresolved. Germline assignment: CDR1 MDHEN and CDR2 SYDVKM. The CDR3 totals 14 residues. V gave up 2 bases and J gave up 5 bases, with 12 bases separating them. CDR3 residues: CASSLPLGLYGYTF. The CDR3 DNA follows: TGTGCCAGCAGTTTACCCCTAGGGTTGTATGGCTACACCTTC.

CDR3 sequence: CSASSGASLWEQYF. CDR3 in DNA: TGCAGTGCTAGCTCCGGGGCGAGTTTGTGGGAGCAGTACTTC. This rearrangement joins TRBV20-1 to TRBJ2-7; D may match TRBD1 or TRBD2 (5 bases each). The germline V gene has CDR1 DFQATT and CDR2 SNEGSKA (reference sequence). The CDR3 is made up of 14 amino acids. V lost 3 bases to trimming and J lost 7 bases, with 19 bases between them.

There are a few counts of this clonotype. This sequence joins TRBV11-2 and TRBJ1-4; TRBD1 aligns across 9 bases. V lost 2 bases, J lost 7 bases, and 5 bases stayed unmatched. The V gene's germline CDR1 is SGHAT and CDR2 FQNNGV. The CDR3 is 15 residues long. The CDR3 DNA reads TGTGCCAGCAGCTTACTCACAGGGGGCATTGAAAAACTGTTTTTT. This codes for CASSLLTGGIEKLFF.

The V gene is TRBV29-1, the J gene TRBJ2-2; a possible D gene is TRBD1 (6 bases). The CDR3 is 13 amino acids. Germline CDR1 is SQVTM and CDR2 is ANQGSEA. With 6 bases removed from V and 6 bases from J, the gap between germline ends came to 14 bases. CDR3 region: CSVQTGGAGELFF. The CDR3 DNA is TGCAGCGTACAGACAGGCGGCGCCGGGGAGCTGTTTTTT.

The V call is TRBV4-3, the J call TRBJ1-5; D is uncertain. This CDR3 has 13 amino acids. Germline CDR1 is LGHNA and CDR2 is YSLEER. The V end was cut by 0 bases, the J end by 6 bases, with 6 bases between. CDR3 bases: TGCGCCAGCAGCCAAGATCAAGGTCAGCCCCAGCATTTT. This codes for CASSQDQGQPQHF.

J is TRBJ1-1 and V is TRBV5-1; 9 bases map to TRBD1. Trimming removed 4 bases from V and 1 base from J; junction bases left unmatched: 11. Germline V gene sequence: CDR1 SGHRS, CDR2 YFSETQ. The CDR3 is 17 residues long. The CDR3 loop reads CASSRTGVESENTEAFF. In DNA, the CDR3 is TGCGCCAGCAGCCGGACAGGGGTTGAGTCGGAGAACACTGAAGCTTTCTTT.

A single count supports this clonotype. The limits of the CDR3 on the DNA are not certain, so only TCRdb's listed CDR3 is given. The chain uses TRBV7-2 and TRBJ2-7; TRBD1, the table's D call, lacks a check against the DNA. CDR1 is SGHTA and CDR2 is FQGNSA in the germline V gene. Inclusive of both ends, the CDR3 amounts to 19 amino acids. The CDR3 loop is CASSFYICSASGPFYEQYF.

The chain joins TRBV20-1 to TRBJ2-7; 13 bases are a match to TRBD2. CDR1 and CDR2 from the germline V gene are DFQATT and SNEGSKA (reference sequence). CDR3 length equals 15 residues. V gave up 3 bases and J gave up 2 bases; unmatched junction bases: 4. The CDR3 coding sequence is TGCAGTGCTAGCGCTGGACTAGCGGGAGCCTACGAGCAGTACTTC. This gives the protein CSASAGLAGAYEQYF.

This clonotype occurred a few times. The chain uses TRBV6-1 and TRBJ2-5, with TRBD2 matching 9 bases. V was clipped by 6 bases and J by 4 bases; unmatched bases: 3. The CDR3 has 13 residues. Germline CDR1 MNHNS, CDR2 SASEGT. The CDR3 nucleotides are TGTGCCAGCAGAAGCGGGAGGCCAGAGACCCAGTACTTC. Protein product: CASRSGRPETQYF.

About this clonotype: This may stem from a read error, because a much larger clone lies one nucleotide away. This chain links TRBV28 with TRBJ2-7; D is possibly TRBD1 (6 bases). This CDR3 has 12 amino acids. Between the trimmed V and J ends, which lost 6 bases and 2 bases, there was a span of 8 bases. CDR1 MDHEN and CDR2 SYDVKM come from the germline V gene. The CDR3 loop reads CASRGTPYEQYF. CDR3 coding DNA: TGTGCCAGCAGGGGGACACCCTACGAGCAGTACTTC.

The chain uses TRBV19 and TRBJ2-2; D is unresolved. From germline, CDR1 is LNHDA and CDR2 SQIVND (reference sequence). V lost 5 bases, J lost 2 bases, and 12 bases lay in between. The CDR3 totals 15 residues. CDR3 sequence (DNA): TGTGCCAGTAGTCGACCTCCCTTTAACACCGGGGAGCTGTTTTTT. This translates into CASSRPPFNTGELFF. Drawing the rest from reference TRBV19 and TRBJ2-2, the complete variable domain is DGGITQSPKYLFRKEGQNVTLSCEQNLNHDAMYWYRQDPGQGLRLIYYSQIVNDFQKGDIAEGYSVSREKKESFPLTVTSAQKNPTAFYLCASSRPPFNTGELFFGEGSRLTVL.

The genes are TRBV12-3 or TRBV12-4 and TRBJ1-3; the D gene is possibly TRBD1 (6 bases). V lost 3 bases, J lost 4 bases, and 13 bases lay in between. The CDR3 length is 15 residues. CDR3 in amino acids: CASSFVGARGNTIYF. CDR3 bases: TGTGCCAGCAGTTTCGTGGGGGCTCGGGGAAACACCATATATTTT.

The J gene is TRBJ1-5, the V gene TRBV6-2 or TRBV6-3, with 9 bases fitting TRBD1. The J segment lost 4 bases and the V segment lost 6 bases, leaving 10 bases of the junction unmatched. From germline, CDR1 is MNHEY and CDR2 SVGEGT. The CDR3 spans 16 residues. The DNA of the CDR3 is TGTGCCAGCAGCCACAACCGGGACAGGGAAAATCAGCCCCAGCATTTT. Translation: CASSHNRDRENQPQHF.

This clonotype was recorded many times. The chain links TRBV4-1 to TRBJ1-2, with no clear D. This CDR3 has 14 amino acids. Germline CDR1 reads MGHRA; CDR2 reads YSYEKL. V was clipped by 4 bases and J by 2 bases, with 11 bases between them. The CDR3: CASSLRMGNYGYTF. CDR3 bases: TGCGCCAGCAGCCTCCGAATGGGCAACTATGGCTACACCTTC.

The gene calls are TRBV6-2 or TRBV6-3 and TRBJ2-7; tentatively, D is TRBD2 (5 bases). Trimming removed 6 bases from V and 4 bases from J, with 10 bases in between. Germline values: CDR1 MNHEY, CDR2 SVGEGT. The CDR3 runs to 12 residues. Written as DNA, the CDR3 is TGTGCCAGCAGCCACCGGGATTACGAGCAGTACTTC. Its protein is CASSHRDYEQYF.

CDR3 in amino acids: CASSRNGGGTDTQYF. In DNA form, the CDR3 reads TGTGCCAGCAGCCGGAATGGGGGAGGCACAGATACGCAGTATTTT. The chain is built from TRBV11-1 and TRBJ2-3; D possibly uses TRBD1 or TRBD2 (5 bases each). CDR3 length equals 15 residues. Germline values: CDR1 SGHAT, CDR2 FQDESV (reference sequence). V was pared by 5 bases and J by 1 base, with 13 bases between.

This clonotype turned up a few times. The chain joins TRBV6-1 to TRBJ1-3; D gene ambiguous. Germline CDR1 is MNHNS and CDR2 is SASEGT. This CDR3 has 15 amino acids. V lost 6 bases and J lost 1, with 13 bases in between. CDR3 bases: TGTGCCAGCAGGGGTCTGGGGTCTTCTGGAAACACCATATATTTT. It yields the protein CASRGLGSSGNTIYF.

This clonotype has a count of ten or more. The V gene is TRBV28, the J gene TRBJ2-7; 7 nucleotides match TRBD2. The CDR3 totals 12 residues. CDR1 and CDR2 (germline): MDHEN, SYDVKM. J was trimmed by 11 bases and V by 5 bases; bases with no gene match: 9. This chain's CDR3 is CASSLQRGPEYF. DNA of the CDR3: TGTGCCAGCAGTCTTCAGCGGGGCCCGGAGTACTTC.

This clonotype was recorded many times. The genes are TRBV28 and TRBJ1-2, with D hard to call. The CDR3 totals 12 residues. Germline CDR1 is MDHEN and CDR2 is SYDVKM. V was cut by 6 bases and J by 8 bases, with 13 bases left in between. CDR3 in DNA: TGTGCCAGCAGAGACGGGTGGTTGGGCTACACCTTC. Translating gives CASRDGWLGYTF.

The sample holds a few counts of this clonotype. This chain joins TRBV7-9 and TRBJ1-2; the D is unclear. Germline V gives CDR1 SEHNR, CDR2 FQNEAQ (reference sequence). The ends were cut back, 4 bases at V and 1 base at J, with 7 bases in the middle. The CDR3 has 13 amino acids. The CDR3 bases are TGTGCCAGCAGCTCGACACTTAACTATGGCTACACCTTC. It codes for CASSSTLNYGYTF.

As to this clonotype: Since the CDR3 does not end with the conserved phenylalanine or tryptophan, this likely comes from a read error. V is TRBV28 and J is TRBJ1-5; D not resolved. Germline V gene lookup returns CDR1 MDHEN and CDR2 SYDVKM. Trimming removed 8 bases from V and 3 bases from J, with 11 bases in between. This CDR3 has 13 residues. CDR3 loop: CASWFRANQPQHS. CDR3 in DNA: TGTGCCAGCTGGTTTCGGGCCAATCAGCCCCAGCATTCT.

This clonotype came up a few times. The V gene is TRBV7-9, the J gene TRBJ2-7, with 12 bases that match TRBD2. Germline V gene sequence: CDR1 SEHNR, CDR2 FQNEAQ (reference sequence). Germline trimming cut 5 bases from V and 4 bases from J; bases unmatched to any gene: 18. This CDR3 region has 19 residues. CDR3 loop: CASSLDRLAGVAGTYEQYF. CDR3 coding DNA: TGTGCCAGCAGCCTCGACAGACTAGCGGGAGTCGCCGGGACTTACGAGCAGTACTTC.

J is TRBJ2-7 and V is TRBV4-2; D not certain. V dropped 0 bases and J dropped 0 bases, with 12 bases sitting between them. The V gene's germline CDR1 is LGHNA and CDR2 YNFKEQ. The CDR3 runs to 16 residues. The CDR3 bases are TGTGCCAGCAGCCAAGAAGGCCAGCACATCTCCTACGAGCAGTACTTC. Residues: CASSQEGQHISYEQYF.